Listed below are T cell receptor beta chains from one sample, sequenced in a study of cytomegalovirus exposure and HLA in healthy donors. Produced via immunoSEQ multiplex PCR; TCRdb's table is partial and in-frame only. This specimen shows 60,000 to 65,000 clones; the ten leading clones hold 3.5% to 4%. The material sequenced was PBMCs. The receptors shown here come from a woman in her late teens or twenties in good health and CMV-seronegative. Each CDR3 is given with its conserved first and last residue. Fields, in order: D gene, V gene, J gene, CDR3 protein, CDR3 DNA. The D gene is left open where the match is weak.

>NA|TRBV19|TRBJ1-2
CASSIGEGSNYGYTF
TGTGCCAGTAGTATTGGAGAGGGCAGTAACTATGGCTACACCTTC
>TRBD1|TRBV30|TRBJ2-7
CAWSLTGIAYEQYF
TGTGCCTGGTCCCTGACAGGGATTGCCTACGAGCAGTACTTC
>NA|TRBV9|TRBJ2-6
CASSSRYSGANVLTF
TGTGCCAGCAGCAGTCGGTACTCTGGGGCCAACGTCCTGACTTTC
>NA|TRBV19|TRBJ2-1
CASSRAAGHQSNEQFF
TGTGCCAGTAGTAGGGCTGCGGGCCATCAGTCCAATGAGCAGTTCTTC
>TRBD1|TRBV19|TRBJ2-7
CASSQGAGGNEQYF
TGTGCCAGTAGTCAGGGGGCAGGGGGGAACGAGCAGTACTTC
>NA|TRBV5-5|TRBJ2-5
CASSLSGETQYF
TGTGCCAGCAGCTTGAGCGGAGAGACCCAGTACTTC
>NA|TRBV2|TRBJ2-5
CASSESPRETQYF
TGTGCCAGCAGTGAGAGCCCCCGGGAGACCCAGTACTTC
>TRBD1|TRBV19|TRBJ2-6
CASSEQGAGANVLTF
TGTGCCAGTAGTGAACAGGGGGCTGGGGCCAACGTCCTGACTTTC
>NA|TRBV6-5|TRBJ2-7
CASSRGGWGYEQYF
TGTGCCAGCAGTAGAGGAGGGTGGGGGTACGAGCAGTACTTC
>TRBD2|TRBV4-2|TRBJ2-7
CASSSSGTSTEQYF
TGTGCCAGCAGCTCGTCCGGGACTAGCACCGAGCAGTACTTC
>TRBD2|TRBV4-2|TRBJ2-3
CASSQDMVAGGYTDTQYF
TGTGCCAGCAGCCAAGATATGGTAGCGGGAGGGTACACAGATACGCAGTATTTT
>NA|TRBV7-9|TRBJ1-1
CASSLVAGNTEAFF
TGTGCCAGCAGCTTAGTGGCAGGGAACACTGAAGCTTTCTTT
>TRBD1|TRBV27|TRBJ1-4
CASSLDRVGEKLFF
TGTGCCAGCAGTTTAGACAGGGTCGGTGAAAAACTGTTTTTT
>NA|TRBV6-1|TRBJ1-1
CASASGQHPRAFF
TGTGCCAGCGCATCTGGACAGCACCCTCGGGCTTTCTTT
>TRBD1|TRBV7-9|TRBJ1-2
CASSPRTGGAEGYTF
TGTGCCAGCAGCCCCAGGACAGGGGGCGCGGAGGGCTACACCTTC
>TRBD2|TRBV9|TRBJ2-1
CASSAGTSVYNEQFF
TGTGCCAGCAGCGCCGGGACTAGCGTCTACAATGAGCAGTTCTTC
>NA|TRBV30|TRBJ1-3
CAWSVMGGGASPSSGNTIYF
TGTGCCTGGAGTGTAATGGGGGGGGGCGCATCCCCCAGCTCTGGAAACACCATATATTTT
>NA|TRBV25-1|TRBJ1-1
CASTGRSGTEAFF
TGTGCCAGCACCGGACGGAGCGGGACTGAAGCTTTCTTT
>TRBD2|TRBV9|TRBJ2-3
CASSVGSSGDTDTQYF
TGTGCCAGCAGCGTAGGTTCTAGCGGAGACACAGATACGCAGTATTTT
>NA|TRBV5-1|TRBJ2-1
CASSLTVSSYNEQFF
TGCGCCAGCAGCTTGACAGTAAGCTCCTACAATGAGCAGTTCTTC
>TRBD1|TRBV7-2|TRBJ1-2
CASSLGQANYGYTF
TGTGCCAGCAGCTTGGGACAGGCTAACTATGGCTACACCTTC
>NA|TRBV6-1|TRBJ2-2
CGGGQASYTGELFF
TGTGGGGGGGGACAGGCCTCCTACACCGGGGAGCTGTTTTTT
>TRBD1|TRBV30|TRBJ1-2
CAWEGTGTGDGGYTF
TGTGCCTGGGAGGGAACCGGGACAGGGGACGGGGGCTACACCTTC
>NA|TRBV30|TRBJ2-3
CAGSVGFRGTDTQYF
TGTGCCGGGAGTGTCGGGTTCAGGGGCACAGATACGCAGTATTTT
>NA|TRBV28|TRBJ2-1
CASSLIDPGEQFF
TGTGCCAGCAGTTTGATTGATCCGGGTGAGCAGTTCTTC
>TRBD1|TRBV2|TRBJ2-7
CASSYTAGGTYEQYF
TGTGCCAGCAGCTACACGGCAGGGGGCACCTACGAGCAGTACTTC
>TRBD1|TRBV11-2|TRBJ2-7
CASSPRTGTYEQYF
TGTGCCAGCAGCCCTCGGACAGGCACCTACGAGCAGTACTTC
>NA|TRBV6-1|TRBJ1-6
CASSEPLGSGTPLHF
TGTGCCAGCAGTGAACCCTTAGGTTCAGGGACACCCCTCCACTTT
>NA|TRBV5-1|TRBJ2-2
CASSLVQGHTGELFF
TGCGCCAGCAGCTTGGTCCAGGGGCACACCGGGGAGCTGTTTTTT
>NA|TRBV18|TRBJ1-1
CASSIRQEIMNTEAFF
TGTGCCAGCTCAATACGACAGGAGATCATGAACACTGAAGCTTTCTTT
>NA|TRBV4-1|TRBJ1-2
CASSGQAGVQGNYGYTF
TGCGCCAGCAGCGGGCAGGCGGGGGTGCAGGGTAACTATGGCTACACCTTC
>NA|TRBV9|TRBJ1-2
CASSAQDTNYGYTF
TGTGCCAGCAGCGCACAGGACACGAACTATGGCTACACCTTC
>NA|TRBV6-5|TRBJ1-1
CASSSTFAERAEAFF
TGTGCCAGCAGTTCGACCTTTGCGGAGAGGGCTGAAGCTTTCTTT
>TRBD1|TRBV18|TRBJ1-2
CASSLGQGFDGYTF
TGTGCCAGCTCACTAGGACAGGGATTCGATGGCTACACCTTC
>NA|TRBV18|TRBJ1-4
CASSPDQIQAGSRRFGEKLFF
TGTGCCAGCTCACCCGATCAGATTCAGGCCGGTTCACGCCGGTTTGGAGAAAAACTGTTTTTT